A single sample gave rise to the 29 T cell receptor beta chains below, sequenced in a study of T cells in Graves' hyperthyroidism and ophthalmopathy. It was RNA transcripts that yielded the amplified TCR beta CDR3 regions. A first-round RT-PCR of the TCR CDR3 used the HTBI primer set. TCRdb reprocessed the multiplex PCR reads via MiXCR and lists one record per CDR3 protein. This sample has 400,000 to 600,000 distinct CDR3 sequences, with 15% to 20% found just once. The sequenced sample consisted of blood. Every receptor here comes from a woman aged 25 to 45 with Graves' ophthalmopathy.

The chain recombines TRBV6-1 with TRBJ2-1; TRBD2 agrees at 14 bases. V gave up 7 bases and J gave up 3 bases; unmatched junction bases: 14. Germline V gene data show CDR1 as MNHNS and CDR2 as SASEGT. The CDR3 totals 19 residues. The CDR3 spells CASTESGTSGSWFYNEQFF. DNA of the CDR3: TGTGCCAGCACCGAATCCGGGACTAGCGGGAGTTGGTTCTACAATGAGCAGTTCTTC.

The CDR3 protein is CASSSPGRSSGANVLTF. The CDR3 DNA sequence: TGTGCCAGTAGTTCCCCAGGGCGTAGCTCTGGGGCCAACGTCCTGACTTTC. The chain links TRBV19 to TRBJ2-6; D might be TRBD1 (5 bases). V was shortened by 5 bases and J by 0 bases, with 14 bases between the two germline ends. Germline V CDR1 and CDR2: LNHDA, SQIVND (reference sequence). CDR3 length: 17 residues.

This clonotype was found many times. The gene calls are TRBV20-1 and TRBJ2-7, with D maybe TRBD2 (6 bases). This CDR3 is 11 amino acids long. Looked up from germline, CDR1 is DFQATT and CDR2 is SNEGSKA (reference sequence). The V gene lost 7 bases and the J gene lost 9 bases, with 16 bases spanning the gap. CDR3 region: CSGATSFSQYF. The CDR3 DNA follows: TGCAGTGGGGCGACTAGTTTCTCGCAGTACTTC.

This clonotype appeared many times. V gene TRBV27 combines with J gene TRBJ1-1; D is unresolved. The V end was cut by 0 bases, the J end by 6 bases, with 11 bases between. CDR1 and CDR2 from the germline V gene are MNHEY and SMNVEV (reference sequence). The CDR3 runs 14 residues. The CDR3 bases are TGTGCCAGCAGTTTATCCGGGCCCCCTGCTGAAGCTTTCTTT. Its protein is CASSLSGPPAEAFF.

This clonotype was found many times. The V and J genes are TRBV28 and TRBJ1-5; possible D gene TRBD1, 6 bases. The CDR3 spans 14 residues. The germline V gene encodes CDR1 MDHEN and CDR2 SYDVKM. Trimming took off 4 bases at V and 6 bases at J, with 13 bases between the two ends. The CDR3 coding sequence is TGTGCCAGCAGTTACAGGGTTTATGTTCAGCCCCAGCATTTT. As protein: CASSYRVYVQPQHF. Full variable domain (missing parts from reference TRBV28 and TRBJ1-5): DVKVTQSSRYLVKRTGEKVFLECVQDMDHENMFWYRQDPGLGLRLIYFSYDVKMKEKGDIPEGYSVSREKKERFSLILESASTNQTSMYLCASSYRVYVQPQHFGDGTRLSIL.

This clonotype was counted ten times or more. The V gene is TRBV2, the J gene TRBJ2-3; D unclear. CDR3 length equals 14 residues. With 3 bases removed from V and 4 bases from J, the gap between germline ends came to 11 bases. Germline V gene data show CDR1 as SNHLY and CDR2 as FYNNEI. This CDR3 reads CASSEKGIPDTQYF. CDR3 bases: TGTGCCAGCAGTGAGAAGGGAATCCCAGATACGCAGTATTTT. The full variable domain, completed using reference TRBV2 and TRBJ2-3, is EPEVTQTPSHQVTQMGQEVILRCVPISNHLYFYWYRQILGQKVEFLVSFYNNEISEKSEIFDDQFSVERPDGSNFTLKIRSTKLEDSAMYFCASSEKGIPDTQYFGPGTRLTVL.

This clonotype has at least ten counts. V and J are TRBV7-2 and TRBJ1-1, with D unclear. Germline loops: CDR1 SGHTA, CDR2 FQGNSA. V was shortened by 5 bases and J by 3 bases, with 13 bases between the two germline ends. The CDR3 totals 14 residues. DNA of the CDR3: TGTGCCAGCAGCCCCTCCTCTCGGGACACTGAAGCTTTCTTT. Its translation: CASSPSSRDTEAFF.

J is TRBJ2-7 and V is TRBV9; TRBD2 agrees at 7 bases. V lost 0 bases, J lost 2 bases, and 8 bases stayed unmatched. Germline CDR1 reads SGDLS; CDR2 reads YYNGEE. This CDR3 is 16 amino acids long. The CDR3: CASSVGALAEAYEQYF. The DNA for the CDR3 is TGTGCCAGCAGCGTAGGCGCGCTAGCGGAAGCCTACGAGCAGTACTTC.

The rearrangement uses TRBV3-2 and TRBJ1-3; the table's TRBD1 call for D was not verified on the DNA. TRBV3-2 is flagged as a pseudogene. The CDR3 consists of 14 residues. The CDR3 region is CASSPGTEGNTIYF. The CDR3, as DNA: TGTGCCAGCAGCCCTGGGACAGAAGGAAACACCATATATTTT.

The chain is built from TRBV11-2 and TRBJ1-2; possible D gene TRBD1, 6 bases. Trimming removed 2 bases from V and 6 bases from J, with 13 bases in between. CDR3 length: 14 residues. Germline values: CDR1 SGHAT, CDR2 FQNNGV. CDR3 coding DNA: TGTGCCAGCAGCTTATGGGGGGGCGCGGATGGCTACACCTTC. It specifies CASSLWGGADGYTF.

This clonotype was counted only a few times. The chain couples TRBV25-1 to TRBJ2-7; 9 bases match TRBD1. Germline V gene sequence: CDR1 MGHDK, CDR2 SYGVNS. V dropped 10 bases and J dropped 1; count of bases not matched to a gene: 14. This CDR3 contains 16 residues. Written as DNA, the CDR3 is TGTGCCACTTCGGACAGGGGCCTCCACTTTTCCTACGAGCAGTACTTC. This sequence encodes CATSDRGLHFSYEQYF.

This clonotype was seen a handful of times. This chain uses TRBV10-1 with TRBJ2-4, with a possible D match to TRBD1 (5 bases). The CDR3 runs 15 residues. Trimming stripped 4 bases from V and 0 bases from J, with 10 bases between. Looked up from germline, CDR1 is WNHNN and CDR2 is SYGVQD (reference sequence). The CDR3 DNA follows: TGCGCCAGCAGTGGAACAGGATTAGCCAAAAACATTCAGTACTTC. Protein product: CASSGTGLAKNIQYF.

The chain joins TRBV29-1 to TRBJ2-7; 7 positions agree with TRBD2. Per the germline V gene, CDR1 is SQVTM and CDR2 is ANQGSEA. The CDR3 consists of 13 residues. The junction had 5 bases not matched to a gene; V was cut back by 4 bases and J by 2 bases. DNA of the CDR3: TGCAGCGTTGGATCCGCGGGGGCCTACGAGCAGTACTTC. Translated: CSVGSAGAYEQYF.

This clonotype was counted many times. This sequence joins TRBV29-1 and TRBJ1-1, with 7 bases identical to TRBD1. The V segment lost 4 bases and the J segment 6 bases; nucleotides outside the gene matches: 14. The CDR3 sequence is 15 residues long. Germline lookup yields CDR1 SQVTM and CDR2 ANQGSEA. The CDR3 loop reads CSVAGGLTPNPEAFF. For the CDR3, the DNA is TGCAGCGTTGCAGGGGGGTTGACCCCTAACCCTGAAGCTTTCTTT.

This clonotype was counted many times. The gene calls are TRBV7-2 and TRBJ2-2; TRBD2 matches at 13 bases. Germline CDR1 and CDR2: SGHTA and FQGNSA. With V trimmed by 6 bases and J by 4 bases, 2 bases remained unmatched. The CDR3 runs 15 residues. CDR3 region: CASRGLAGRTGELFF. The CDR3 DNA reads TGTGCCAGCAGGGGACTAGCGGGACGCACCGGGGAGCTGTTTTTT.

A few counts support this clonotype. This chain uses TRBV4-3 with TRBJ2-7, with TRBD1 matching 8 bases. Per the germline V gene, CDR1 is LGHNA and CDR2 is YSLEER. The CDR3 extends over 15 amino acids. Unmatched junction bases numbered 7, after V lost 4 bases and J lost 2 bases. CDR3 sequence reads: CASSPITGGPYEQYF. Here the CDR3 DNA reads TGCGCCAGCAGCCCGATCACAGGGGGACCCTACGAGCAGTACTTC.

V is TRBV11-2 and J is TRBJ2-5, with D unresolved. The CDR3 is 16 amino acids. Germline values: CDR1 SGHAT, CDR2 FQNNGV. The V end lost 4 bases, the J end lost 4 bases, and 19 bases lay between the germline ends. The CDR3 DNA reads TGTGCCAGCAGCTCGCCTCCCAACGAGCGAGGAGAGACCCAGTACTTC. It yields the protein CASSSPPNERGETQYF.

This rearrangement joins TRBV6-8 to TRBJ1-2, with D perhaps TRBD1 (6 bases). V was shortened by 6 bases and J by 6 bases, with 11 bases between the two germline ends. Germline CDR1 MNHGY, CDR2 SAAAGT. This CDR3 is built from 12 residues. The CDR3 nucleotides read TGTGCCAGCAGACAGGGAGGTCATGGCTACACCTTC. Translating it yields CASRQGGHGYTF.

V is TRBV9 and J is TRBJ2-1; TRBD2 matches at 9 bases. CDR1 is SGDLS, CDR2 YYNGEE, per germline. The CDR3 length is 16 residues. V trimming: 3 bases; J trimming: 0 bases; junction bases outside the gene matches: 4. CDR3 region: CASSGVTSGSYNEQFF. In nucleotides, the CDR3 is TGTGCCAGCAGCGGGGTGACTAGCGGCTCCTACAATGAGCAGTTCTTC.

With regard to this clonotype: A clone one base away is much larger, so this may be a read error. J is TRBJ2-5 and V is TRBV7-8, with 11 positions matching TRBD2. Germline values: CDR1 SGHVS, CDR2 FQNEAQ. The CDR3 runs 16 residues. The V gene end was trimmed by 3 bases and the J gene end by 2 bases; junction bases not matched to a gene: 5. CDR3 in amino acids: CASSFVGTSGQETQYF. The CDR3 nucleotides are TGTGCCAGCAGCTTTGTGGGGACTAGCGGACAAGAGACCCAGTACTTC. Full variable domain (remainder filled in from reference TRBV7-8 and TRBJ2-5): GAGVSQSPRYKVAKRGQDVALRCDPISGHVSLFWYQQALGQGPEFLTYFQNEAQLDKSGLPSDRFFAERPEGSVSTLKIQRTQQEDSAVYLCASSFVGTSGQETQYFGPGTRLLVL.

Here the CDR3 DNA reads TGCGCCAGCAGCTTGAGGGCGGGGGACGAAGAGACCCAGTTCTTC. Its translation is CASSLRAGDEETQFF. The chain employs TRBV5-1 and TRBJ2-5; 7 bases are a match to TRBD2. Gene TRBJ2-1 matches the end of the DNA better, so the J call may be wrong. Germline CDR1 and CDR2: SGHRS and YFSETQ. The CDR3 consists of 15 residues.

J is TRBJ2-1 and V is TRBV12-3 or TRBV12-4; 9 nucleotides match TRBD1. The CDR3 contains 15 residues. Trimming removed 6 bases from V and 5 bases from J; junction bases left unmatched: 8. CDR3 loop: CASSSGTGRDNEQFF. The CDR3 DNA follows: TGTGCCAGCAGCTCCGGGACAGGGAGGGACAATGAGCAGTTCTTC.

Concerning this clonotype: This may arise from a read error, as a much more abundant clone is one base away. The genes are TRBV6-1 and TRBJ2-7; D uncertain. Germline V gene lookup returns CDR1 MNHNS and CDR2 SASEGT. The CDR3 consists of 14 residues. With 3 bases removed from V and 2 bases from J, the gap between germline ends came to 11 bases. CDR3 DNA sequence: TGTGCCAGCAGTGATCTCGGCAGGACCTACGAGCAGTACTTC. Translated, it gives CASSDLGRTYEQYF.

Ten or more counts support this clonotype. The genes are TRBV28 and TRBJ2-3, with 10 bases that match TRBD1. V gave up 3 bases and J gave up 6 bases; unmatched junction bases: 3. Germline V lookup: CDR1 MDHEN, CDR2 SYDVKM. This CDR3 is built from 14 residues. CDR3 nucleotides: TGTGCCAGCAGTTTTAGACAGGGGGCGGATACGCAGTATTTT. Residues: CASSFRQGADTQYF.

There are many counts of this clonotype. The chain is built from TRBV27 and TRBJ2-7, with TRBD1 matching over 7 bases. This CDR3 contains 16 residues. Germline CDR1 reads MNHEY; CDR2 reads SMNVEV (reference sequence). V shed 5 bases, J shed 2 bases, and the junction held 12 bases outside the gene matches. In DNA, the CDR3 is TGTGCCAGCAGTCTTACAGGGGCCCCGGTTGCCTACGAGCAGTACTTC. It codes for CASSLTGAPVAYEQYF.

This clonotype was detected many times. V and J are TRBV7-2 and TRBJ2-2; 7 nucleotides line up with TRBD2. The CDR3 totals 15 residues. The J segment lost 4 bases and the V segment lost 5 bases, leaving 7 bases of the junction unmatched. Germline V CDR1 and CDR2: SGHTA, FQGNSA. CDR3 nucleotide sequence: TGTGCCAGCAGCCCCGGACTAGTTGGCACCGGGGAGCTGTTTTTT. It yields the protein CASSPGLVGTGELFF.

This clonotype appeared many times. The V and J genes are TRBV28 and TRBJ2-3, with D possibly being TRBD2 (6 bases). The V gene's germline CDR1 is MDHEN and CDR2 SYDVKM. The ends were cut back, 5 bases at V and 3 bases at J, with 15 bases in the middle. The CDR3 is 15 residues long. As DNA, the CDR3 is TGTGCCAGCAGTGGGGCGGGACTCGAGACAGATACGCAGTATTTT. This translates into CASSGAGLETDTQYF.

This clonotype has only a few counts. V and J are TRBV25-1 and TRBJ1-5; perhaps TRBD1 as D (6 bases). V was pared by 3 bases and J by 3 bases, with 18 bases between. The germline gives CDR1 MGHDK, CDR2 SYGVNS. This CDR3 spans 17 amino acids. The CDR3 loop reads CASSDPQQGRDNQPQHF. The CDR3 DNA follows: TGTGCCAGCAGTGACCCCCAACAGGGAAGGGACAATCAGCCCCAGCATTTT.

Many counts were recorded for this clonotype. The gene calls are TRBV28 and TRBJ1-5; no clear D gene. Looked up from germline, CDR1 is MDHEN and CDR2 is SYDVKM. This CDR3 spans 13 amino acids. Between the trimmed V and J ends, which lost 4 bases and 6 bases, there was a span of 10 bases. DNA for the CDR3: TGTGCCAGCAGTTACCTCGGCGGTCAGCCCCAGCATTTT. Its translation: CASSYLGGQPQHF.